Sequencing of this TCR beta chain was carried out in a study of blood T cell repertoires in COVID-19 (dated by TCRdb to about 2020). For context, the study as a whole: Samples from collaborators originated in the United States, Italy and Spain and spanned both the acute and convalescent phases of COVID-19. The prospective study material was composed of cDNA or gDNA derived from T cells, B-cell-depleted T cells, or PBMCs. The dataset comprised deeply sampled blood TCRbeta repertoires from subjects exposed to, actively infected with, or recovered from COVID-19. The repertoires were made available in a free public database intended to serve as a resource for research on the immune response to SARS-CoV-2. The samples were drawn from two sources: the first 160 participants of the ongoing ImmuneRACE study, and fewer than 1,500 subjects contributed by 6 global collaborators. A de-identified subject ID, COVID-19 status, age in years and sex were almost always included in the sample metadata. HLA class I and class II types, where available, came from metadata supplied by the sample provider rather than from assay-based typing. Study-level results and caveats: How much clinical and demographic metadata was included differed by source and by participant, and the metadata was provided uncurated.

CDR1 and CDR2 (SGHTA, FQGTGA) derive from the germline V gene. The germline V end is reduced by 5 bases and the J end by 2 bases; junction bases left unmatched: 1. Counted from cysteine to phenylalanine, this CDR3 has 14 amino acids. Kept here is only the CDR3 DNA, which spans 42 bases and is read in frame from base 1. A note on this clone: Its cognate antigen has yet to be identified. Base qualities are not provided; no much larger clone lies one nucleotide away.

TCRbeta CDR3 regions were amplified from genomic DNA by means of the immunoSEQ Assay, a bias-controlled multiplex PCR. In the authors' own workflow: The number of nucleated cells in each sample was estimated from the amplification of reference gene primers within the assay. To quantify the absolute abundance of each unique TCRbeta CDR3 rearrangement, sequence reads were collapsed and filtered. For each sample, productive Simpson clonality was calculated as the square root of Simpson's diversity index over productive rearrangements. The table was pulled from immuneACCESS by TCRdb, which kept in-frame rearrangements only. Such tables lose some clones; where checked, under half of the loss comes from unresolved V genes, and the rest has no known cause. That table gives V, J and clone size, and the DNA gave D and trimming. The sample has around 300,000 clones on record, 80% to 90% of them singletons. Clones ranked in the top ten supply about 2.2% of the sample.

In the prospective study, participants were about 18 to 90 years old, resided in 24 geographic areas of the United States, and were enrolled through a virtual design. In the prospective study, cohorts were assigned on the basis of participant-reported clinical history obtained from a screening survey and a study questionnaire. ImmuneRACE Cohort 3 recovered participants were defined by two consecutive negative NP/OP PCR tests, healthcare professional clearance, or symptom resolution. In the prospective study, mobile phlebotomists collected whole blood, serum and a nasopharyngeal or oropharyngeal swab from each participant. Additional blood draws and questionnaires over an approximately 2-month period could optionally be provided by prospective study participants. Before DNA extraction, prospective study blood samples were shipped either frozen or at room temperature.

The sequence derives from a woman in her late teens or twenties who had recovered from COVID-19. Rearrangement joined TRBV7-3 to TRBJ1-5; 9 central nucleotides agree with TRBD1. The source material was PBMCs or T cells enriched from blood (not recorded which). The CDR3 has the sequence CASSRTGGNQPQHF. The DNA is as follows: TGTGCCAGCAGCCGGACAGGGGGCAATCAGCCCCAGCATTTT. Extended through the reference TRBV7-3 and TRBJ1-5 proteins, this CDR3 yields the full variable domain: GAGVSQTPSNKVTEKGKYVELRCDPISGHTALYWYRQSLGQGPEFLIYFQGTGAADDSGLPNDRFFAVRPEGSVSTLKIQRTERGDSAVYLCASSRTGGNQPQHFGDGTRLSIL.